The rows below give T cell receptor beta chains drawn from one sample of a study of blood T cell repertoires in COVID-19. Assay used: immunoSEQ multiplex PCR; TCRdb lists only in-frame clones, some missing. The sample includes 250,000 to 350,000 clones, 87% of them seen just once. Specimen: peripheral blood. The receptors shown here come from a woman aged 45-65 years who had recovered from COVID-19. CDR3s include the opening cysteine and the closing phenylalanine or tryptophan. The order of the fields is clone size, J gene, V gene, D gene, CDR3 DNA, CDR3 protein. A D gene is named only where the DNA matches it firmly. The listing skips clone size in some rows; elsewhere it reads once, few, many or a size class.

clone size: -
J gene: TRBJ1-1
V gene: TRBV3-1/TRBV3-2
D gene: TRBD1
CDR3 DNA: TGTGCCAGCAGCCAAAACGCGGGACAGGGGGCTGAAGCTTTCTTT
CDR3 protein: CASSQNAGQGAEAFF

clone size: -
J gene: TRBJ2-5
V gene: TRBV2
D gene: -
CDR3 DNA: TGTGCCAGCAGGGAGCGGTGGGGGACCCAGTACTTC
CDR3 protein: CASRERWGTQYF

clone size: -
J gene: TRBJ2-3
V gene: TRBV7-6
D gene: -
CDR3 DNA: TGTGCCAGCAGCTTAGTGTCGGCGGTAGATCAGGGTACGCAGTATTTT
CDR3 protein: CASSLVSAVDQGTQYF

clone size: -
J gene: TRBJ2-3
V gene: TRBV24-1
D gene: TRBD2
CDR3 DNA: TGTGCCACCAGTGACCCCGGACTAGCGGGAGGGGATACGCAGTATTTT
CDR3 protein: CATSDPGLAGGDTQYF

clone size: -
J gene: TRBJ1-1
V gene: TRBV5-4
D gene: -
CDR3 DNA: TGTGCCAGCAGCTCGGCCAGGGAACTGAACACTGAAGCTTTCTTT
CDR3 protein: CASSSARELNTEAFF

clone size: once
J gene: TRBJ2-2
V gene: TRBV28
D gene: TRBD1
CDR3 DNA: TGTGCCAGCAGTTTCCTCAGGGGGACAGGGATGGGCACCGGGGAGCTGTTTTTT
CDR3 protein: CASSFLRGTGMGTGELFF

clone size: -
J gene: TRBJ2-3
V gene: TRBV24-1
D gene: -
CDR3 DNA: TGTGCCACCAGTGATCCGGCGGGTATTTCAGATACGCAGTATTTT
CDR3 protein: CATSDPAGISDTQYF

clone size: -
J gene: TRBJ2-1
V gene: TRBV2
D gene: -
CDR3 DNA: TGTGCCAGCGGGGGGGGACAGGCCTACAATGAGCAGTTCTTC
CDR3 protein: CASGGGQAYNEQFF

clone size: -
J gene: TRBJ1-1
V gene: TRBV5-1
D gene: -
CDR3 DNA: TGCGCCAGCAGCTTGTATCCACAGGGCGGGTTGAACACTGAAGCTTTCTTT
CDR3 protein: CASSLYPQGGLNTEAFF

clone size: -
J gene: TRBJ2-2
V gene: TRBV7-3
D gene: -
CDR3 DNA: TGTGCCAGCAGCCTTGGACATGGTGTGGGGACCGGGGAGCTGTTTTTT
CDR3 protein: CASSLGHGVGTGELFF

clone size: once
J gene: TRBJ1-2
V gene: TRBV9
D gene: TRBD1
CDR3 DNA: TGTGCCAGCAGCGACCTGGACAGGGAAGAACTCTATGGCTACACCTTC
CDR3 protein: CASSDLDREELYGYTF

clone size: -
J gene: TRBJ1-1
V gene: TRBV15
D gene: TRBD1
CDR3 DNA: TGTGCCACCACCCGGGGATTAGACAGGGGCGCCTCTGAAGCTTTCTTT
CDR3 protein: CATTRGLDRGASEAFF

clone size: -
J gene: TRBJ1-5
V gene: TRBV11-2
D gene: TRBD1
CDR3 DNA: TGTGCCAGCAGCTCCCGGACAGGCCACGATCAGCCCCAGCATTTT
CDR3 protein: CASSSRTGHDQPQHF

clone size: -
J gene: TRBJ2-3
V gene: TRBV4-3
D gene: -
CDR3 DNA: TGCGCCAGCAGCCAAGAACGGGGAGGAGCAGATACGCAGTATTTT
CDR3 protein: CASSQERGGADTQYF

clone size: few
J gene: TRBJ2-4
V gene: TRBV19
D gene: TRBD2
CDR3 DNA: TGTGCCAGTAGAGCGGGAATGAGGGGAAACATTCAGTACTTC
CDR3 protein: CASRAGMRGNIQYF

clone size: -
J gene: TRBJ2-1
V gene: TRBV19
D gene: -
CDR3 DNA: TGTGCCAGTAGCGTAGAGCTGAGCTCCTACAATGAGCAGTTCTTC
CDR3 protein: CASSVELSSYNEQFF

clone size: -
J gene: TRBJ1-3
V gene: TRBV7-9
D gene: -
CDR3 DNA: TGTGCCAGCAGCGGAAGCGGCAACACCATATATTTT
CDR3 protein: CASSGSGNTIYF

clone size: -
J gene: TRBJ2-2
V gene: TRBV6-2/TRBV6-3
D gene: -
CDR3 DNA: TGTGCCAGCAGTTACTCGAGGTACAGGAGAGGTGCCACCGGGGAGCTGTTTTTT
CDR3 protein: CASSYSRYRRGATGELFF

clone size: -
J gene: TRBJ1-1
V gene: TRBV6-2/TRBV6-3
D gene: TRBD1
CDR3 DNA: TGTGCCAGCAGCCAACGGGACAGGGGGCGCGGGGGCACTGAAGCTTTCTTT
CDR3 protein: CASSQRDRGRGGTEAFF

clone size: -
J gene: TRBJ2-1
V gene: TRBV5-1
D gene: TRBD2
CDR3 DNA: TGCGCCAGCAGCTTGGAGGGCCTAGCGGGGGCCCTAAATGAGCAGTTCTTC
CDR3 protein: CASSLEGLAGALNEQFF

clone size: -
J gene: TRBJ1-2
V gene: TRBV4-3
D gene: -
CDR3 DNA: TGCGCCAGCCGGGGGACCGGGTATGGCTACACCTTC
CDR3 protein: CASRGTGYGYTF

clone size: -
J gene: TRBJ2-3
V gene: TRBV9
D gene: TRBD2
CDR3 DNA: TGTGCCAGCAGCCCCATGCTGACTAGCGGAGCAGATACGCAGTATTTT
CDR3 protein: CASSPMLTSGADTQYF

clone size: -
J gene: TRBJ2-5
V gene: TRBV4-2
D gene: TRBD2
CDR3 DNA: TGTGCCAGCAGCCAAATGCTAGCGGGAGAAGAAGAGACCCAGTACTTC
CDR3 protein: CASSQMLAGEEETQYF

clone size: -
J gene: TRBJ2-7
V gene: TRBV10-2
D gene: -
CDR3 DNA: TGCGCCAGCAGTGAGATGGCGGGGTTATCCTACGAGCAGTACTTC
CDR3 protein: CASSEMAGLSYEQYF

clone size: few
J gene: TRBJ1-5
V gene: TRBV7-2
D gene: TRBD1
CDR3 DNA: TGTGCCAGCAGCTTAGTTCCAGGGGGCTTGGGCAATCAGCCCCAGCATTTT
CDR3 protein: CASSLVPGGLGNQPQHF

clone size: once
J gene: TRBJ1-4
V gene: TRBV4-2
D gene: -
CDR3 DNA: TGTGCCAGCAGCCAAGACAGGGGCTGGGATGAAAAACTGTTTTTT
CDR3 protein: CASSQDRGWDEKLFF

clone size: -
J gene: TRBJ2-1
V gene: TRBV18
D gene: TRBD2
CDR3 DNA: TGTGCCAGCTCACCCCGATCGGGACTAGCGGGAGGAAATGAGCAGTTCTTC
CDR3 protein: CASSPRSGLAGGNEQFF